This TCR beta chain was identified during a study of T cell responses to AZD1222 COVID-19 vaccine. With respect to this clone: Its antigen is unknown.

Clones were sequenced by immunoSEQ multiplex PCR, and TCRdb holds only the in-frame ones, with some missing. The sample lists 120,000 or so clones; around 80% were seen once. Notes on the study in general: With dominance at 160-218 and 743-854, vaccine-associated CD4 TCRs spanned spike. Two doses of AZD1222 preceded a rise in Spike-specific TCR breadth and depth. The sample set comprised mostly white British donors with more females, and clonal diversity was possibly underestimated.

Some second doses came at about 4 weeks and others at about 12 weeks; these were pooled. This TCR was recovered from an adult who received the AZD1222 COVID-19 vaccine. Sequenced here: peripheral blood, sampled 28 days after the second AZD1222 dose.

CDR3 loop: CASTLAGGYNEQFF. CDR3 DNA: TGTGCCAGCACCCTAGCGGGGGGCTACAATGAGCAGTTCTTC. The chain employs TRBV6-5 and TRBJ2-1; 11 bases are a match to TRBD2. The CDR3 spans 14 residues. Unmatched junction bases numbered 2, after V lost 7 bases and J lost 3 bases. Germline V gene lookup returns CDR1 MNHEY and CDR2 SVGAGI.